This TCR beta chain was observed in a study of radiotherapy plus CTLA-4 blockade in lung cancer. Study summary: Objective responses occurred in 18% of patients; 25% to 35% had disease control. General study points: In blood, early T cell clone dynamics reportedly predicted response best, together with interferon-beta. Subsequent to radiotherapy plus ipilimumab, tumor-derived TCR clones underwent expansion in blood.

Points on this clone: Its antigen remains unidentified.

The CDR3 is 15 residues long. The germline V gene encodes CDR1 SEHNR and CDR2 FQNEAQ (reference sequence). The J segment lost 9 bases and the V segment lost 2 bases, leaving 10 bases of the junction unmatched. Measured with immunoSEQ multiplex PCR; TCRdb has only the in-frame clones, and not every one. The profile shows about 38,000 clones, roughly 85% of them singletons. The material sequenced was peripheral blood, taken from a patient treated with radiotherapy plus ipilimumab. This TCR came from a human donor with non-small cell lung cancer whose response to radiotherapy plus ipilimumab could not be evaluated. The V and J genes are TRBV7-9 and TRBJ1-2, with TRBD1 matching over 9 bases. The CDR3 here is CASSLFPGQGSSYTF. The CDR3 DNA sequence: TGTGCCAGCAGCTTATTCCCGGGACAGGGATCCAGCTACACCTTC.